The clone carrying this T cell receptor (beta chain) appeared a single time. Its antigen remains unknown. The data are from a study of blood T cells in healthy people across ages. Study results and limitations: Researchers report that TCR beta diversity correlated strongly with naive T cell percentage.

The germline V gene has CDR1 SGHAT and CDR2 FQDESV (reference sequence). V was cut by 3 bases and J by 3 bases, with 13 bases left in between. The CDR3 spans 15 residues. PCR was performed a second time for about 7 to 12 cycles using a sample-barcoded 5' primer and a J-beta primer mix. TCRdb itself ran the 5' RACE reads through MiXCR, one entry per CDR3 protein. The repertoire holds around 400,000 distinct CDR3 sequences, with about half as singletons. This sequence was found in a man between 60 and 75 years old in good health. The material sequenced was blood. The chain combines TRBV11-1 with TRBJ2-3, with D tentatively TRBD1 (6 bases). CDR3 nucleotide sequence: TGTGCCAGCAGCTTGGGGGACATTGGGACAGATACGCAGTATTTT. It specifies CASSLGDIGTDTQYF.